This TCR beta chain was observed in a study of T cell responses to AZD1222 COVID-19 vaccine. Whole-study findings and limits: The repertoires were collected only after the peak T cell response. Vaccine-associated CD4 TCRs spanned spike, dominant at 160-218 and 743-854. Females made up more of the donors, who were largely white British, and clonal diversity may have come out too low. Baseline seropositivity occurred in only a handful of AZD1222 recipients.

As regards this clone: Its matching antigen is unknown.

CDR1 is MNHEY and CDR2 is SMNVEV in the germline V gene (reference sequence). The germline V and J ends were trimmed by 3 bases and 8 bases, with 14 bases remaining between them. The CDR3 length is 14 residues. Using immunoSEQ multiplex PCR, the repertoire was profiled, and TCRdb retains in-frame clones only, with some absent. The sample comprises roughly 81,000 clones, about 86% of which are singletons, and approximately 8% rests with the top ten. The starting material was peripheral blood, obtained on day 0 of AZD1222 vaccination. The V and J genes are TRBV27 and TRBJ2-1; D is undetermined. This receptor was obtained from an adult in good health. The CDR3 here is CASSFQSTTHEQFF. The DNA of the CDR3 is TGTGCCAGCAGTTTCCAGAGTACCACCCATGAGCAGTTCTTC.